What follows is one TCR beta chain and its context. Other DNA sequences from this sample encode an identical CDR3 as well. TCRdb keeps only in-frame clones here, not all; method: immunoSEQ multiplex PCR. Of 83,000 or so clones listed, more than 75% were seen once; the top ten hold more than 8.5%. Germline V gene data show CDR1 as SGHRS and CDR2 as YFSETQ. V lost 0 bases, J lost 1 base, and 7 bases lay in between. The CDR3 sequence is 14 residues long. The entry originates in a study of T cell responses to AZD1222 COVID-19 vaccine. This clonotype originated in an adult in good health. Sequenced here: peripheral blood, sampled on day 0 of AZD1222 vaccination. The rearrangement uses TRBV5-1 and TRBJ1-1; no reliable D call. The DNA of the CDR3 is TGCGCCAGCAGCTTGGCCGGCACGAACACTGAAGCTTTCTTT. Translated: CASSLAGTNTEAFF.